The rows below give T cell receptor beta chains drawn from one sample of a study of cytomegalovirus exposure and HLA in healthy donors. Clones were sequenced by immunoSEQ multiplex PCR, and TCRdb holds only the in-frame ones, with some missing. The sample holds roughly 180,000 clones, 70% to 80% seen once. The specimen was PBMCs. These receptors all stem from a woman aged 25 to 39 in good health and CMV-seropositive. Each CDR3 is given with its conserved first and last residue. A D gene is named only where the DNA matches it firmly. Clone sizes are given selectively: once, few, many, or a class where the clone is expanded.

12	TRBJ1-1	few	TRBV30	-	TGTGCCTGGAACCCAGGGAACACTGAAGCTTTCTTT	CAWNPGNTEAFF
17	TRBJ1-1	-	TRBV7-8	-	TGTGCCAGCAGCTTAGTGAGGACAGCAGGTGAAAACACTGAAGCTTTCTTT	CASSLVRTAGENTEAFF
15	TRBJ2-2	-	TRBV4-3	-	TGCGCCAGCAGCCAAGTGGGCCAGGGGATCAGGGAGCTGTTTTTT	CASSQVGQGIRELFF
14	TRBJ1-1	-	TRBV6-5	TRBD1	TGTGCCAGCAGGCGACAGGGGATGAACACTGAAGCTTTCTTT	CASRRQGMNTEAFF
15	TRBJ1-4	-	TRBV4-2	-	TGTGCCAGCAGCCAAGACTCTGCAACTAATGAAAAACTGTTTTTT	CASSQDSATNEKLFF
16	TRBJ2-1	-	TRBV28	-	TGTGCCAGCAGGGAAGCGGGTCACAACTCCTACAATGAGCAGTTCTTC	CASREAGHNSYNEQFF
15	TRBJ1-3	-	TRBV18	TRBD1	TGTGCCAGCTCACGGGACAGGGGACCGGGAAACACCATATATTTT	CASSRDRGPGNTIYF
16	TRBJ2-4	-	TRBV5-1	-	TGCGCCAGCAGCTTGGGGGCAGATCTAGCCAAAAACATTCAGTACTTC	CASSLGADLAKNIQYF
15	TRBJ1-2	-	TRBV6-1	-	TGTGCCAGCAGTGAAGAAGGGGGTGGGAGCTATGGCTACACCTTC	CASSEEGGGSYGYTF
17	TRBJ2-1	-	TRBV11-2	TRBD2	TGTGCCAGCAGCGTTAGCGGGAGTCACTTCGCCGACCATGAGCAGTTCTTC	CASSVSGSHFADHEQFF
14	TRBJ2-7	-	TRBV5-1	TRBD1	TGCGCCAGCAGTGCGGGACAGGGGGCCTACGAGCAGTACTTC	CASSAGQGAYEQYF
16	TRBJ2-2	-	TRBV9	TRBD1	TGTGCCAGCAGCGCAGTAGGGACAGGGGGCCCCGGGGAGCTGTTTTTT	CASSAVGTGGPGELFF
14	TRBJ2-7	-	TRBV30	-	TGTGCCTGGAGTGTACGGGGAACTCTCTACGAGCAGTACTTC	CAWSVRGTLYEQYF
18	TRBJ1-1	-	TRBV1	-	TGCACCAGCAGCCATGAAACACTTGGGGGCGCGGGGGACACTGAAGCTTTCTTT	CTSSHETLGGAGDTEAFF
13	TRBJ1-1	once	TRBV6-1	-	TGTGCCAGCAGCCCCCGGGGTTCTGGTGAAGCTTTCTTT	CASSPRGSGEAFF
13	TRBJ2-1	-	TRBV27	-	TGTGCCAGCAGCCGCCTAGAGGGAACCCCACAGTTCTTC	CASSRLEGTPQFF
16	TRBJ2-7	-	TRBV5-5	-	TGTGCCAGCAGCCGGGGGGTGGACAGAAGCTCCTACGAGCAGTACTTC	CASSRGVDRSSYEQYF
16	TRBJ2-1	-	TRBV7-2	TRBD2	TGTGCCAGCAGCTTAGTCCGCGGGAGGGCCCAAAATGAGCAGTTCTTC	CASSLVRGRAQNEQFF
14	TRBJ2-3	-	TRBV29-1	-	TGCAGCGCCGCGGACAGCACTAGCACAGATACGCAGTATTTT	CSAADSTSTDTQYF
16	TRBJ2-3	-	TRBV7-2	TRBD2	TGTGCCAGCAGTCCAAGAGCGGGAGCTGGCACAGATACGCAGTATTTT	CASSPRAGAGTDTQYF
18	TRBJ2-1	-	TRBV4-1	-	TGCGCCAGCAACCAAGATATTTCCGCGAGTCCGGGTTACAATGAGCAGTTCTTC	CASNQDISASPGYNEQFF
15	TRBJ1-2	few	TRBV6-1	TRBD1	TGTGCCAGCAGCCCCACGGCAGGGGGCTCCCCTGGCTACACCTTC	CASSPTAGGSPGYTF
14	TRBJ1-1	-	TRBV19	-	TGTGCCAGTAGTGGTGGGGGCGCCCCCTCTGAAGCTTTCTTT	CASSGGGAPSEAFF
15	TRBJ2-2	once	TRBV5-8	TRBD1	TGTGCCAGCAGCTGGACAGGGGAAAACACCGGGGAGCTGTTTTTT	CASSWTGENTGELFF
12	TRBJ1-2	-	TRBV15	TRBD1	TGTGCCACCAGCAGCCAGGGGGTTGGCTACACCTTC	CATSSQGVGYTF
15	TRBJ2-1	-	TRBV5-1	TRBD2	TGCGCCAGCAGCTTGTCTGCGGGAGCATCCAATGAGCAGTTCTTC	CASSLSAGASNEQFF
17	TRBJ2-5	-	TRBV9	TRBD2	TGTGCCAGCAGCGTAGGGGCTAGCGGGAAGGGTGGGGAGACCCAGTACTTC	CASSVGASGKGGETQYF
14	TRBJ2-7	-	TRBV7-9	TRBD2	TGTGCCAGCAGCTTTGGACTAGCTCTCGGCGAGCAGTACTTC	CASSFGLALGEQYF
16	TRBJ2-3	-	TRBV11-1	-	TGTGCCAGCAGCTTAGCTACATCCGTATTCACAGATACGCAGTATTTT	CASSLATSVFTDTQYF
15	TRBJ2-1	few	TRBV9	TRBD2	TGTGCCAGCAGCGTAGTAGCGGGAGGTTACAATGAGCAGTTCTTC	CASSVVAGGYNEQFF
15	TRBJ2-7	-	TRBV2	TRBD1	TGTGCCAGCAGTGAAGCGGGGACAGGGCTTCGCGAGCAGTACTTC	CASSEAGTGLREQYF
15	TRBJ2-7	once	TRBV6-5	TRBD2	TGTGCCAGCAGTTATAGCGGGAGCCTCTCCTACGAGCAGTACTTC	CASSYSGSLSYEQYF
13	TRBJ1-2	-	TRBV4-1	TRBD1	TGCGCCAGCAGCGAAGAGGGGGCGCTAGGCTACACCTTC	CASSEEGALGYTF
18	TRBJ2-5	-	TRBV7-8	-	TGTGCCAGCAGCCCGGGACCTGGGGGGGGCTCTGGATGGGAGACCCAGTACTTC	CASSPGPGGGSGWETQYF
13	TRBJ2-2	-	TRBV11-1	-	TGTGCCAGCAGCTTTCGTTCGGGGGGGGAGCTGTTTTTT	CASSFRSGGELFF
15	TRBJ1-2	-	TRBV27	-	TGTGCCAGCAGGGCTGGAGGGACTTTCCTCGGTGGCTACACCTTC	CASRAGGTFLGGYTF
18	TRBJ1-4	-	TRBV7-9	TRBD1	TGTGCCAGCAGCCTGCGGACAGGGGGGGTTGCAACTAATGAAAAACTGTTTTTT	CASSLRTGGVATNEKLFF
18	TRBJ1-3	once	TRBV11-1	-	TGTGCCAGCAGCTCCCCGGAGGGGAAGCAACTCTCTGGAAACACCATATATTTT	CASSSPEGKQLSGNTIYF
16	TRBJ1-2	-	TRBV5-6	TRBD1	TGTGCCAGCAGCTGGGCCGGGACAGGTGGTTATCGGGGCTACACCTTC	CASSWAGTGGYRGYTF
14	TRBJ1-1	once	TRBV6-6	-	TGTGCCAGCAGCTACTCGGGGGGAAACACTGAAGCTTTCTTT	CASSYSGGNTEAFF
14	TRBJ1-1	-	TRBV6-5	-	TGTGCCAGCAGCTACCTTCAGGGTCCCACTGAAGCTTTCTTT	CASSYLQGPTEAFF
13	TRBJ2-5	-	TRBV4-2	TRBD2	TGTGCCAGCAGCCTTGGGGAGGGGGAGACCCAGTACTTC	CASSLGEGETQYF
16	TRBJ2-2	few	TRBV5-4	TRBD2	TGTGCCAGCAGCTTCGGACTAGCGGGAGGTACCGGGGAGCTGTTTTTT	CASSFGLAGGTGELFF
15	TRBJ2-7	-	TRBV18	TRBD2	TGTGCCAGCTCACGCAGCGGGACGGGCGCCTACGAGCAGTACTTC	CASSRSGTGAYEQYF
14	TRBJ2-7	few	TRBV9	TRBD1	TGTGCCAGCAGCGCGGGACAGGGTGATAGCGAGCAGTACTTC	CASSAGQGDSEQYF
16	TRBJ2-2	-	TRBV7-6	-	TGTGCCAGCAGCCACTTGACAGGAGGGAACACCGGGGAGCTGTTTTTT	CASSHLTGGNTGELFF